The clone carrying this T cell receptor beta chain was recorded once. The data originate from a study of blood T cell repertoires in COVID-19. Across the study: The United States, Italy and Spain were the sources of the acute and convalescent COVID-19 samples.

How the authors handled the data: Estimated nucleated cell counts came from reference gene primer amplification. Sequencing used immunoSEQ multiplex PCR; TCRdb keeps in-frame clones, though not all of them. V, J and clone size reflect that table, while D and trimming were determined from the DNA. The sample lists some 200,000 clones, 84% occurring once. CDR1 LNHDA and CDR2 SQIVND come from the germline V gene (reference sequence). This CDR3 region has 16 residues. Trimming took 9 bases from V and 2 from J, leaving 22 bases between them. This clonotype originated in a woman in her 70s with COVID-19, enrolled during active disease. The chain combines TRBV19 with TRBJ1-2; D remains unclear. Sequences were obtained from peripheral blood. The chain's CDR3 is CARVPHFSPPNYGYTF. Here the CDR3 DNA reads TGTGCCAGGGTTCCACATTTTTCTCCACCGAACTATGGCTACACCTTC.